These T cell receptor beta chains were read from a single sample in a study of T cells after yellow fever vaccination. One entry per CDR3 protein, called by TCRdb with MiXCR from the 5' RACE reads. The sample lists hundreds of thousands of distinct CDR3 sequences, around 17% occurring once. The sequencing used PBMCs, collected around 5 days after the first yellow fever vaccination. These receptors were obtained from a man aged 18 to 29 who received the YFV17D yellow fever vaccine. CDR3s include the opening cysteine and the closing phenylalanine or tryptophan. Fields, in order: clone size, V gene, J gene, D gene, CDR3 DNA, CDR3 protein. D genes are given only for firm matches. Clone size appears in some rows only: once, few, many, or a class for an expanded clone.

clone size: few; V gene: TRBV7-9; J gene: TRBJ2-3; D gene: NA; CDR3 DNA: TGTGCCAGCAGCTTGGTGGGACTCACAGATACGCAGTATTTT; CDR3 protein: CASSLVGLTDTQYF
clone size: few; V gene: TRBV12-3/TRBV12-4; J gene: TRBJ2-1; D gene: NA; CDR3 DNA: TGTGCCAGCAGTTTGTCATCCGGGAAGCAGTTCTTC; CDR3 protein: CASSLSSGKQFF
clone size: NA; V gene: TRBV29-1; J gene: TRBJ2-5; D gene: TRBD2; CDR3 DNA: TGCAGCGTTGTCTTAGCGGGGGCGGGGGAGACCCAGTACTTC; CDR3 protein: CSVVLAGAGETQYF
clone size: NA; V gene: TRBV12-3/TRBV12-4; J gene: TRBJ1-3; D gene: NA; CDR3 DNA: TGTGCCAGCAGTTTGGGGGAGCTGACTGGAAACACCATATATTTT; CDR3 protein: CASSLGELTGNTIYF
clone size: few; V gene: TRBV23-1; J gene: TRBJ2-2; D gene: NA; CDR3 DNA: TGCGCCAGCAGTCAACCAACAGGGAGGGACACCGGGGAGCTGTTTTTT; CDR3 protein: CASSQPTGRDTGELFF
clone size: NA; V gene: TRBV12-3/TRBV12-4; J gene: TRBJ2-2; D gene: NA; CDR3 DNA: TGTGCCAGTAGGGGTAGCGGAGCCGGGGAGCTGTTTTTT; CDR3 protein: CASRGSGAGELFF
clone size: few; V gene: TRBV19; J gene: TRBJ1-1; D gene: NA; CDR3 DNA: TGTGCCAGTAGTATAGATTTTGGGAGGACTGAAGCTTTCTTT; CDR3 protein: CASSIDFGRTEAFF
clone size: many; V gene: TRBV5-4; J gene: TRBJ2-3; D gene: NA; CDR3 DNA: TGTGCCAGCAGCCATGGGAGGCCCGAGGATACGCAGTATTTT; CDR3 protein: CASSHGRPEDTQYF
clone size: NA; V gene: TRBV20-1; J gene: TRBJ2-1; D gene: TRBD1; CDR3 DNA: TGCAGTGCTCCGACAGGGGGGGTTATCCCCTACAATGAGCAGTTCTTC; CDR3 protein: CSAPTGGVIPYNEQFF
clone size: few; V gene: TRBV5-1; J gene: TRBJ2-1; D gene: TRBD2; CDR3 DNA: TGCGCCAGCAGCTTGATAGGCAGCGGGAACAATGAGCAGTTCTTC; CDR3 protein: CASSLIGSGNNEQFF
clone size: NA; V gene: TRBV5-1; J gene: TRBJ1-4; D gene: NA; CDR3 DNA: TGCGCCAGCAGCTTGTCTCCGTCAACTAATGAAAAACTGTTTTTT; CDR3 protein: CASSLSPSTNEKLFF
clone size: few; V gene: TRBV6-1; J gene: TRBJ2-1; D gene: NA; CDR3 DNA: TGTGCCAGCCCCTATCGATGGACAACCTACAATGAGCAGTTCTTC; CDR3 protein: CASPYRWTTYNEQFF
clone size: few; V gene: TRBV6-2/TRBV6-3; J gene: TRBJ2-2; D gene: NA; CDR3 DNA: TGTGCCAGCACCCAAACAGGGAACACCGGGGAGCTGTTTTTT; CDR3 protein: CASTQTGNTGELFF
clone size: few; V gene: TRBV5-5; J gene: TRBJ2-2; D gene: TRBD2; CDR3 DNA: TGTGCCAGCAGCCCCGGGGGGGACGGCGCGAACACCGGGGAGCTGTTTTTT; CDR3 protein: CASSPGGDGANTGELFF
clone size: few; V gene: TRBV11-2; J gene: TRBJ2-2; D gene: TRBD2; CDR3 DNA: TGTGCCAGCAGCTTAGGGTGGGCGGCGGGGGGATACACCGGGGAGCTGTTTTTT; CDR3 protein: CASSLGWAAGGYTGELFF
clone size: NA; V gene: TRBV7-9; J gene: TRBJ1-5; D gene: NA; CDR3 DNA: TGTGCCAGCAGCGCCCAGTCAGGCGGGCAGCCCCAGCATTTT; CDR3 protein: CASSAQSGGQPQHF
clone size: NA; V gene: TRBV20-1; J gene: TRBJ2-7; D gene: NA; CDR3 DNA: TGCAGTGCCAGGAGACCGGGACATTCTTCCTACGAGCAGTACTTC; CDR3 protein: CSARRPGHSSYEQYF
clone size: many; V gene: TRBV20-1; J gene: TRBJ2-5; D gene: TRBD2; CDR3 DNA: TGCAGTGCCAGCACCGGGACTAGCCTAGGGACCCAGTACTTC; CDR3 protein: CSASTGTSLGTQYF
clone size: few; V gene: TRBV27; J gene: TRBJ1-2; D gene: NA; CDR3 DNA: TGTGCCAGCAGTCCCCGTAGACCGACTAACTATGGCTACACCTTC; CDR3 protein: CASSPRRPTNYGYTF
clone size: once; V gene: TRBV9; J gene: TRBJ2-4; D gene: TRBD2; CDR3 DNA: TGTGCCAGCAGCGTCGGAGGGGAGGGCATTCAGTACTTC; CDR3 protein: CASSVGGEGIQYF
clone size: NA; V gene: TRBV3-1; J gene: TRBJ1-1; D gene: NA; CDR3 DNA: TGTGCCAGCTGCCAGGGCTTTGCGGGTGACACTGAAGCTTTCTTT; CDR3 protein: CASCQGFAGDTEAFF
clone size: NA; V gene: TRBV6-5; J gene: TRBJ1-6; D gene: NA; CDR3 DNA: TGTGCCAGCAGTTATAGAAATTCACCCCTCCACTTT; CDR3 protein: CASSYRNSPLHF
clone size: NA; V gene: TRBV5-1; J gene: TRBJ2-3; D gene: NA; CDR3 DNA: TGCGCCAGCAGCTCTGAAAAGACCACAGATACGCAGTATTTT; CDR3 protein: CASSSEKTTDTQYF
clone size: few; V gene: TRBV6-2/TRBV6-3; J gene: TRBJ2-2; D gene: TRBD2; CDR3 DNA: TGTGCCAGCAGCCCCGGACTAGCGGGGAGCAGGACCGGGGAGCTGTTTTTT; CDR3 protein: CASSPGLAGSRTGELFF
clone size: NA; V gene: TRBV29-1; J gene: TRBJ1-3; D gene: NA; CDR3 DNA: TGCAGCGTTGTACAGGGCTCCTCTGGAAACACCATATATTTT; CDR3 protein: CSVVQGSSGNTIYF
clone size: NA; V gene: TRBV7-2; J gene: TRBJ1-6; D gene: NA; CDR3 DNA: TGTGCCAGCAGCTTACCGGTTCTGGGTTCACCCCTCCACTTT; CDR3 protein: CASSLPVLGSPLHF
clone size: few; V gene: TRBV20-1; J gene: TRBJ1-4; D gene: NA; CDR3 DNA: TGCAGTGCTAGAGAAGGTCCAACTAATGAAAAACTGTTTTTT; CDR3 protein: CSAREGPTNEKLFF
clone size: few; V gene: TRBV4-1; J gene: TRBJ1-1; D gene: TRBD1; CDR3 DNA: TGCGCCAGCAGCCAGCCCGGACAGGGGAGGGCTGAAGCTTTCTTT; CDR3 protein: CASSQPGQGRAEAFF
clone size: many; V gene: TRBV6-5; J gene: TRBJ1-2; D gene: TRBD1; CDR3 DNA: TGTGCCAGCAGTTCAGGGGGCGGTGGCTACACCTTC; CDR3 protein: CASSSGGGGYTF
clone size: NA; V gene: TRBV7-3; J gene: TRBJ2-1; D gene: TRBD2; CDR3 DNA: TGTGCCAGCAGCTTAGGTTTCGGACTAGCGGACAATGAGCAGTTCTTC; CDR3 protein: CASSLGFGLADNEQFF
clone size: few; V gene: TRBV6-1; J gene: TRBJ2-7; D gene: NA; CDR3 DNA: TGTGCCAGCAGTGACCGACAGGCGACCTCCTACGAGCAGTACTTC; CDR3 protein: CASSDRQATSYEQYF
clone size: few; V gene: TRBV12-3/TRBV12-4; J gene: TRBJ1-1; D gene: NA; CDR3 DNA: TGTGCCAGCAGTTTAAGGCAGCCAAATTCGGCTGAAGCTTTCTTT; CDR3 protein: CASSLRQPNSAEAFF
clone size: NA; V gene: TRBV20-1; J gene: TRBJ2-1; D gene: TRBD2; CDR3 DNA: TGCAGTGCTGAACTAGCGGGGGTCTACAATGAGCAGTTCTTC; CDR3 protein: CSAELAGVYNEQFF
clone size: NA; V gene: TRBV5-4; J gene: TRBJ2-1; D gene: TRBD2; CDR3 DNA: TGTGCCAGCAGCTTGGTAGCGGGGGTTGAAGAGCAGTTCTTC; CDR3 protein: CASSLVAGVEEQFF
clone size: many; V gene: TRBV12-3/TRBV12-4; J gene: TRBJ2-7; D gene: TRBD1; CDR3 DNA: TGTGCCAGCAGTTCGTGGGACAGGGGGACCTACGAGCAGTACTTC; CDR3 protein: CASSSWDRGTYEQYF
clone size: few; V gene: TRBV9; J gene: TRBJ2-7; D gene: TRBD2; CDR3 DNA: TGTGCCAGCAGCGTAGCTCCCGGGGGGGGCCCCTACGAGCAGTACTTC; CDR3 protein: CASSVAPGGGPYEQYF
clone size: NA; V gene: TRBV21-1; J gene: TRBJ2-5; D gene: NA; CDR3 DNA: TGTGCCAGCAGCCCTCGTCAGACTAGCAGGAGCCAAGAGACCCAGTACTTC; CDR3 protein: CASSPRQTSRSQETQYF
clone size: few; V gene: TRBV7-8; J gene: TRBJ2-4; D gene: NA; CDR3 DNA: TGTGCCAGCAGCCCTCGGACCGGGGGCCCCAAAAACATTCAGTACTTC; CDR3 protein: CASSPRTGGPKNIQYF
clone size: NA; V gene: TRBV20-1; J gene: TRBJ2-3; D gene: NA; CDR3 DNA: TGCAGTGCTCGGACCGTTGTTGAGGATACGCAGTATTTT; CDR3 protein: CSARTVVEDTQYF
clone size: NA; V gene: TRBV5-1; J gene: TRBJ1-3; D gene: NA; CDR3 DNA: TGCGCCAGCAGCTTGGGAAAGGGTTTTAGTGGAAACACCATATATTTT; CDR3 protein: CASSLGKGFSGNTIYF
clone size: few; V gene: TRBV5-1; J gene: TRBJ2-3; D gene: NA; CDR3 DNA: TGCGCCAGCAGCTTGGAGGGTTCTTGGTATTTT; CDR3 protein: CASSLEGSWYF
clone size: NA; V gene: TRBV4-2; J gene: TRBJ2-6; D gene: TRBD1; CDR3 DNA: TGTGCCAGCAGCCAAAGGGCAGGGGGAACTCTCTCTGGGGCCAACGTCCTGACTTTC; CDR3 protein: CASSQRAGGTLSGANVLTF
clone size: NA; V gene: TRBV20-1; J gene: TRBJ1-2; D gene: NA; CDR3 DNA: TGCAGTGCTCCCGAGAGGGGACGTGCGGTTAATGGCTACACCTTC; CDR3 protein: CSAPERGRAVNGYTF
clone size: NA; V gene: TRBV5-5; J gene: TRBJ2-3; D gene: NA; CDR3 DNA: TGTGCCAGCAGCTTGGAAGAATTTAGCACAGATACGCAGTATTTT; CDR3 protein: CASSLEEFSTDTQYF
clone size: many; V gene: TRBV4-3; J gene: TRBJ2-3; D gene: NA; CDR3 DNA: TGCGCCAGCAGCTCGCGGAGGGGGGGCACAGATACGCAGTATTTT; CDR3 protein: CASSSRRGGTDTQYF
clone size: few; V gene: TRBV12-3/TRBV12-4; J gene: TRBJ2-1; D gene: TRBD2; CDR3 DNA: TGTGCCAGCAGTTTTCTCTCTAGCGGGGGGGCCCGTAATGAGCAGTTCTTC; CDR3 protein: CASSFLSSGGARNEQFF
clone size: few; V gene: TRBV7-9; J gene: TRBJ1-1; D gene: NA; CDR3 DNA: TGTGCCAGCAGCTTACGGGGAGGGGGGACTGAAGCTTTCTTT; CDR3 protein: CASSLRGGGTEAFF
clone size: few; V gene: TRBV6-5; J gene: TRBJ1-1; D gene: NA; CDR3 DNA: TGTGCCAGCAGTTACTCCCCTTGGGCAGGGGACACTGAAGCTTTCTTT; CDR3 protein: CASSYSPWAGDTEAFF
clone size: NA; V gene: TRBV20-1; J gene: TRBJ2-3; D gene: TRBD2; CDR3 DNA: TGCAGTGCCATCCGACTAGCGGGGGAGTCCCGTGATACGCAGTATTTT; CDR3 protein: CSAIRLAGESRDTQYF
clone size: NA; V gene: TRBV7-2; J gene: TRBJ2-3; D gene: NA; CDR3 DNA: TGTGCCAGCAGCCCAGACAGGACGGTCACAGATACGCAGTATTTT; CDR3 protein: CASSPDRTVTDTQYF
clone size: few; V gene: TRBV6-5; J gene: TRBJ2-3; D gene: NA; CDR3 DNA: TGTGCCAGCAGTTATGGTATCGGTGGGCCGCAGTATTTT; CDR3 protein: CASSYGIGGPQYF
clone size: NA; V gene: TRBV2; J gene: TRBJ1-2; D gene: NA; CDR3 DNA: TGTGCCAGCGGAGACAGTCAACCTAACTATGGCTACACCTTC; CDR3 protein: CASGDSQPNYGYTF
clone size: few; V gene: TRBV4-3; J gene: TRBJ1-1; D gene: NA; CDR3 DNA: TGCGCCAGCAGCCAGTTTCGGGGCGTTGAAGCTTTCTTT; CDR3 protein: CASSQFRGVEAFF
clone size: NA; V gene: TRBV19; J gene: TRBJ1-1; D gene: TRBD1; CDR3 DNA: TGTGCCAGTTATCCCCGGACAGGGCGGAACACTGAAGCTTTCTTT; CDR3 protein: CASYPRTGRNTEAFF